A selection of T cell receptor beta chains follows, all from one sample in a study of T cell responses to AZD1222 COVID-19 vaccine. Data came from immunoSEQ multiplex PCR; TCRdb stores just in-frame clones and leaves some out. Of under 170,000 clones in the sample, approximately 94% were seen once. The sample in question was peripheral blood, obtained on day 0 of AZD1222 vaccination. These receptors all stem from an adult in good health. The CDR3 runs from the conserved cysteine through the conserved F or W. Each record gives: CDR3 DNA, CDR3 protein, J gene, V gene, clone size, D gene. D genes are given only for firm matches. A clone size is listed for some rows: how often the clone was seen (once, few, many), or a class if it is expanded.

TGTGCCATCAGTCGGGAGTCTAGCACAGATACGCAGTATTTT CAISRESSTDTQYF TRBJ2-3 TRBV10-3 . .
TGTGCCAGCAGCGAGGCAGGGGACGAAAAACTGTTTTTT CASSEAGDEKLFF TRBJ1-4 TRBV7-9 . .
TGTGCCAGCGGAATAGCGGGAGGGATAACCGGGGAGCTGTTTTTT CASGIAGGITGELFF TRBJ2-2 TRBV7-8 . TRBD2
TGTGCCAGCAGCCAAGGGAGGACAGGGTACGGCTATGGCTACACCTTC CASSQGRTGYGYGYTF TRBJ1-2 TRBV3-1/TRBV3-2 . TRBD1
TGTGCCAGCAGCTTGGGCGGGGCTAGCGAAGAGACCCAGTACTTC CASSLGGASEETQYF TRBJ2-5 TRBV5-4 . .
TGTGCCAGCAGCTCACAGGGCATGAACACTGAAGCTTTCTTT CASSSQGMNTEAFF TRBJ1-1 TRBV7-2 . .
TGTGCCAGCACCCGTCCGTGGGACAGATACCCAGCCAAAAACATTCAGTACTTC CASTRPWDRYPAKNIQYF TRBJ2-4 TRBV5-4 . TRBD1
TGTGCCAGCAGTTACCGACAGGGAAGCGGCTACACCTTC CASSYRQGSGYTF TRBJ1-2 TRBV6-5 . TRBD1
TGTGCCAGCAGCTTGGATGTTGGCGAGACCCAGTACTTC CASSLDVGETQYF TRBJ2-5 TRBV5-6 . .
TGTGCCAGCAGAAACGATCAGCCCCAGCATTTT CASRNDQPQHF TRBJ1-5 TRBV6-5 . .
TGTGCCAGCAGCGGCGAGACTAGCGGGAGATTTAATGAGCAGTTCTTC CASSGETSGRFNEQFF TRBJ2-1 TRBV2 . TRBD2
TGTGCCAGCGGCCTTCGCGGCTATCAGCCCCAGCATTTT CASGLRGYQPQHF TRBJ1-5 TRBV27 . .
TGTGCCTGGAGTGTACCGGAGACTAGCGGGACTGAGCAGTTCTTC CAWSVPETSGTEQFF TRBJ2-1 TRBV30 . TRBD2
TGTGCCAGCAGCTTAGGAGGGGCCCAAAGTACCTACCAGCCCCAGCATTTT CASSLGGAQSTYQPQHF TRBJ1-5 TRBV7-9 . .
TGCGCCAGCAGCCAAGACTGGCAGGTCCCCTATTTGACTACCTCAACTAATGAAAAACTGTTTTTT CASSQDWQVPYLTTSTNEKLFF TRBJ1-4 TRBV4-1 . .
TGTGCCAGCTATAGGTCATCCAGGGGCACTGAAGCTTTCTTT CASYRSSRGTEAFF TRBJ1-1 TRBV28 . .
TGTGCCAGCAGTTTAGGGTGGGGGACAGGGAGGACTGAAGCTTTCTTT CASSLGWGTGRTEAFF TRBJ1-1 TRBV28 . TRBD1
TGTGCCAGCAGCTTCGGGACAGGTTGGGAGACCCAGTACTTC CASSFGTGWETQYF TRBJ2-5 TRBV5-5 . TRBD1
TGTGCCAGCAGCTTCCTGCAAGAGACCCAGTACTTC CASSFLQETQYF TRBJ2-5 TRBV7-9 . .
TGCAGCGTTGGGACCGGGACTGGGAAAGAGACCCAGTACTTC CSVGTGTGKETQYF TRBJ2-5 TRBV29-1 . .
TGTGCCAGCAGCTTACTCCCGGCGGGGGAGGGAGAAGAAAAACTGTTTTTT CASSLLPAGEGEEKLFF TRBJ1-4 TRBV7-9 . .
TGTGCCAGCAGTTACGGATTCTGGAACACCGGGGAGCTGTTTTTT CASSYGFWNTGELFF TRBJ2-2 TRBV6-2/TRBV6-3 few .
TGTGCCAGCAGGCCGGACGGGCAACCGAACACTGAAGCTTTCTTT CASRPDGQPNTEAFF TRBJ1-1 TRBV2 . .
TGTGCCAGCAGCCCGGTTCTTAGGGCGGACTATGGCTACACCTTC CASSPVLRADYGYTF TRBJ1-2 TRBV11-2 . .
TGTGCCAGCAGTTACTCGATAGGGCAGGGTGAGCAGTTCTTC CASSYSIGQGEQFF TRBJ2-1 TRBV6-5 . .
TGTGCCAGCAGCCGCGCGGGACAGGGGAACTATGGCTACACCTTC CASSRAGQGNYGYTF TRBJ1-2 TRBV7-9 . TRBD1
TGTGCCACCAGCGGTACCCTAGGGAGGACTGAAGCTTTCTTT CATSGTLGRTEAFF TRBJ1-1 TRBV15 once .
TGTGCCAGCAGCCAAGGGGGAGGGGCTCGTGGCTACACCTTC CASSQGGGARGYTF TRBJ1-2 TRBV14 . .
TGTGCCAGCAGCTTAAAGGTGGGTTCCTACAATGAGCAGTTCTTC CASSLKVGSYNEQFF TRBJ2-1 TRBV7-9 . .
TGTGCCAGCAGCTTACGTCAGGAAGGCAGTCTACGATTT CASSLRQEGSLRF TRBJ2-2 TRBV7-2 . .
TGTGCCAGCAGTTTATGGGGGGGGAGCAATGAGCAGTTCTTC CASSLWGGSNEQFF TRBJ2-1 TRBV28 . TRBD2
TGTGCCAGTAGTCTGAGCGGGGGCAGCACAGATACGCAGTATTTT CASSLSGGSTDTQYF TRBJ2-3 TRBV19 . TRBD2
TGCGCCAGCAGCTTCTTCTCGAACACAGATACGCAGTATTTT CASSFFSNTDTQYF TRBJ2-3 TRBV5-1 once .
TGTGCCAGCAGCTCGCTGACTTGGGTTGAAGCTTTCTTT CASSSLTWVEAFF TRBJ1-1 TRBV11-2 . .
TGCGCCAGCAGCCAAGATGCAGGGCCGAATTCACCCCTCCACTTT CASSQDAGPNSPLHF TRBJ1-6 TRBV4-3 . .
TGCAGTGCTAGTGGGGTGTATAGCAATCAGCCCCAGCATTTT CSASGVYSNQPQHF TRBJ1-5 TRBV20-1 . .
TGTGCCAGTAGCTTCGGGTCCCTTGTCACTGAAGCTTTCTTT CASSFGSLVTEAFF TRBJ1-1 TRBV19 . .
TGCGCCAGCAGCTTAGCTCGGCGGAACACTGAAGCTTTCTTT CASSLARRNTEAFF TRBJ1-1 TRBV5-1 once .
TGTGCCAGCAGCGGCGGAGTAGCGGGGCGAGAGACCCAGTACTTC CASSGGVAGRETQYF TRBJ2-5 TRBV4-2 . TRBD2
TGTGCCAGCAGTGAAATAGACTATGGCTACACCTTC CASSEIDYGYTF TRBJ1-2 TRBV2 . .
TGCGCCAGCAGCTTGGGCCAGGTGAACACTGAAGCTTTCTTT CASSLGQVNTEAFF TRBJ1-1 TRBV5-1 . .
TGTGCCAGCAGTTTTACAGCTTTGTTGAGGAATACGCAGTATTTT CASSFTALLRNTQYF TRBJ2-3 TRBV27 . .
TGTGCCAGCAGACCAACAGTGAACACTGAAGCTTTCTTT CASRPTVNTEAFF TRBJ1-1 TRBV12-3/TRBV12-4 . .